The 19 T cell receptor beta chains presented below share a single source sample, sequenced in a study of OX40 agonist ivuxolimab in advanced cancers. Libraries were prepared by immunoSEQ multiplex PCR; TCRdb keeps only in-frame clonotypes and omits some of them. The sample yields 74,000 or so clones, roughly 93% seen once. This specimen was CD4+ or CD8+ T cells sorted from blood, taken in a trial of the OX40 agonist ivuxolimab. These TCRs come from an adult with an advanced solid tumor such as melanoma, head and neck, liver or kidney cancer.

This clone was seen a handful of times. V is TRBV10-3 and J is TRBJ1-2, with a weak D call TRBD1 (6 bases). Trimming shortened V by 6 bases and J by 4 bases, and 12 bases separated the two germline ends. Germline V lookup: CDR1 ENHRY, CDR2 SYGVKD. This CDR3 comprises 13 residues. CDR3 amino acids: CAIRDSVPYGYTF. CDR3 nucleotide sequence: TGTGCCATCAGGGACAGCGTTCCCTATGGCTACACCTTC.

This clone was recorded once. The chain is built from TRBV6-6 and TRBJ2-7, with D perhaps matching TRBD2 (5 bases). CDR3 length: 14 residues. Germline CDR1 MNHNY, CDR2 SVGAGI (reference sequence). V lost 3 bases, J lost 0 bases, and 9 bases lay in between. The CDR3 sequence: CASSYSVDSYEQYF. CDR3 sequence (DNA): TGTGCCAGCAGTTATAGCGTAGACTCCTACGAGCAGTACTTC.

This clone was seen only once. This chain uses TRBV30 with TRBJ2-3, with D perhaps TRBD2 (6 bases). This CDR3 spans 12 amino acids. V lost 2 bases and J lost 7, with 10 bases in between. Germline CDR1 is GTSNPN and CDR2 is SVGIG (reference sequence). The CDR3 nucleotides are TGTGCCTGGAGTTCTAGCGTCAATACGCAGTATTTT. It encodes CAWSSSVNTQYF. Variable domain in full (rest from reference TRBV30 and TRBJ2-3): SQTIHQWPATLVQPVGSPLSLECTVEGTSNPNLYWYRQAAGRGLQLLFYSVGIGQISSEVPQNLSASRPQDRQFILSSKKLLLSDSGFYLCAWSSSVNTQYFGPGTRLTVL.

The CDR3 reads CAISKGEETQYF. The DNA for the CDR3 is TGTGCCATCAGTAAGGGTGAGGAGACCCAGTACTTC. The chain carries TRBV10-3 and TRBJ2-5; no clear D. Per the germline V gene, CDR1 is ENHRY and CDR2 is SYGVKD. Trimming took 5 bases from V and 5 from J, leaving 9 bases between them. The CDR3 sequence is 12 residues long.

The rearrangement uses TRBV9 and TRBJ2-6; D possibly corresponds to TRBD1 (6 bases). Trimming pared 3 bases from V and 0 bases from J, leaving 16 bases between. CDR1 SGDLS and CDR2 YYNGEE come from the germline V gene. The CDR3 sequence is 18 residues long. The CDR3 here is CASSGLTGSSSGANVLTF. The CDR3 DNA is TGTGCCAGCAGCGGTTTGACAGGAAGTTCCTCTGGGGCCAACGTCCTGACTTTC. Filled out from reference TRBV9 and TRBJ2-6, the complete variable domain reads DSGVTQTPKHLITATGQRVTLRCSPRSGDLSVYWYQQSLDQGLQFLIQYYNGEERAKGNILERFSAQQFPDLHSELNLSSLELGDSALYFCASSGLTGSSSGANVLTFGAGSRLTVL.

The CDR3 nucleotides are TGTGCCAGCAGAGGGGGGCAGGTTAATGAAAAACTGTTTTTT. This gives the protein CASRGGQVNEKLFF. The V and J genes are TRBV27 and TRBJ1-4; weak D call: TRBD1 (6 bases). V was shortened by 6 bases and J by 4 bases, with 12 bases between the two germline ends. The V gene's germline CDR1 is MNHEY and CDR2 SMNVEV (reference sequence). The length of the CDR3 is 14 residues.

V usage is TRBV9 and J usage is TRBJ2-5; 7 bases match TRBD2. Germline CDR1 reads SGDLS; CDR2 reads YYNGEE. Germline trimming cut 0 bases from V and 7 bases from J; bases unmatched to any gene: 12. This CDR3 region has 16 residues. The CDR3 loop is CASSVGGGEGLGTQYF. CDR3 DNA: TGTGCCAGCAGCGTAGGAGGCGGGGAGGGACTTGGGACCCAGTACTTC.

As to this clone: Compared with germline, one end of the junction differs, possibly owing to a read error. The CDR3 here is CSVERTAQGTQYF. CDR3 nucleotide sequence: TGCAGCGTTGAAAGGACTGCGCAAGGGACCCAGTACTTC. The J gene is TRBJ2-5, the V gene TRBV29-1; maybe TRBD2 (5 bases). The CDR3 contains 13 residues. CDR1 and CDR2 from the germline V gene are SQVTM and ANQGSEA.

V is TRBV7-2 and J is TRBJ2-7; TRBD2 matches at 11 bases. Germline loops: CDR1 SGHTA, CDR2 FQGNSA. The length of the CDR3 is 14 residues. V was pared by 3 bases and J by 7 bases, with 5 bases of the junction left unmatched. The CDR3 DNA reads as TGTGCCAGCAGCTTCGCGGTAGCGGGAGGGGAGCAGTACTTC. Encoded protein: CASSFAVAGGEQYF.

This clone was detected once. This sequence joins TRBV7-9 and TRBJ1-4; possibly TRBD1 for D (5 bases). Germline values: CDR1 SEHNR, CDR2 FQNEAQ (reference sequence). The CDR3 is made up of 16 amino acids. V gave up 2 bases and J gave up 1 base, with 11 bases separating them. Here the CDR3 reads CASSLNYGGTNEKLFF. As DNA, the CDR3 is TGTGCCAGCAGCTTAAATTACGGGGGAACTAATGAAAAACTGTTTTTT.

The chain combines TRBV28 with TRBJ1-4, with D possibly TRBD1 on 5 matching bases. V was clipped by 8 bases and J by 8 bases, with 12 bases between them. Germline CDR1 reads MDHEN; CDR2 reads SYDVKM. This CDR3 is 12 amino acids long. The CDR3 nucleotides are TGTGCCAGCGAGGTTCAGGGAGAAAAACTGTTTTTT. Protein: CASEVQGEKLFF.

V is TRBV28 and J is TRBJ2-1; 11 nucleotides match TRBD2. The V and J ends lost 5 bases and 9 bases, in that order; junction bases with no gene match: 9. The CDR3 has 15 amino acids. CDR1 is MDHEN, CDR2 SYDVKM, per germline. CDR3 coding DNA: TGTGCCAGCAGTCCTACTCTTAGCGGGGGGGCTGAGCAGTTCTTC. Protein sequence: CASSPTLSGGAEQFF.

The rearrangement joins TRBV27 to TRBJ2-3; the match to TRBD2 covers 9 bases. This CDR3 comprises 18 residues. Germline assignment: CDR1 MNHEY and CDR2 SMNVEV (reference sequence). Trimming removed 2 bases from V and 5 bases from J; junction bases left unmatched: 14. The chain's CDR3 is CASSLLQSRREGGDTQYF. The CDR3, as DNA: TGTGCCAGCAGTTTACTTCAGTCTAGGCGGGAGGGTGGAGATACGCAGTATTTT.

The chain is built from TRBV6-1 and TRBJ1-2; D is unclear. The CDR3 is made up of 12 amino acids. Per the germline V gene, CDR1 is MNHNS and CDR2 is SASEGT. V gave up 2 bases and J gave up 5 bases, with 6 bases separating them. CDR3 nucleotide sequence: TGTGCCAGCAGTGAATCGGGGTATGGCTACACCTTC. This sequence encodes CASSESGYGYTF.

The chain uses TRBV7-2 and TRBJ2-3, with TRBD2 identical over 9 bases. The ends lost 1 base at V and 2 bases at J; junction bases unmatched: 4. From germline, CDR1 is SGHTA and CDR2 FQGNSA. The CDR3 covers 16 residues. CDR3 region: CASSLELAGFTDTQYF. The CDR3 DNA reads as TGTGCCAGCAGCTTAGAGCTAGCGGGATTCACAGATACGCAGTATTTT.

J is TRBJ1-1 and V is TRBV6-5, with D perhaps TRBD1 (5 bases). This CDR3 has 13 amino acids. CDR1 and CDR2 (germline): MNHEY, SVGAGI. Deletions cut 7 bases from V and 1 base from J, with 10 bases between. The CDR3 DNA reads as TGTGCCAGCACAGGGTCGCGGAACACTGAAGCTTTCTTT. It codes for CASTGSRNTEAFF.

The chain joins TRBV5-1 to TRBJ2-3; 9 nucleotides align to TRBD1. This CDR3 has 14 amino acids. With V trimmed by 3 bases and J by 5 bases, 4 bases remained unmatched. Germline values: CDR1 SGHRS, CDR2 YFSETQ. The DNA for the CDR3 is TGCGCCAGCAGCTCCCGGACAGGGGAAGATACGCAGTATTTT. Translation: CASSSRTGEDTQYF.

This sequence joins TRBV5-1 and TRBJ2-2; tentatively, D is TRBD1 or TRBD2 (7 bases each). V was pared by 1 base and J by 3 bases, with 13 bases between. Germline loops: CDR1 SGHRS, CDR2 YFSETQ. The CDR3 covers 16 residues. This CDR3 is CASSLLQGRDTGELFF. CDR3 in DNA: TGCGCCAGCAGCTTGTTACAGGGGAGGGACACCGGGGAGCTGTTTTTT. Looking up the rest from reference TRBV5-1 and TRBJ2-2 gives the full variable domain: KAGVTQTPRYLIKTRGQQVTLSCSPISGHRSVSWYQQTPGQGLQFLFEYFSETQRNKGNFPGRFSGRQFSNSRSEMNVSTLELGDSALYLCASSLLQGRDTGELFFGEGSRLTVL.

The chain employs TRBV6-1 and TRBJ2-3; D gene ambiguous. The CDR3 sequence is 13 residues long. Germline CDR1 MNHNS, CDR2 SASEGT. V lost 6 bases, J lost 0 bases, and 7 bases lay in between. CDR3 residues: CASSRDSTDTQYF. Here the CDR3 DNA reads TGTGCCAGCAGCCGCGACAGCACAGATACGCAGTATTTT.